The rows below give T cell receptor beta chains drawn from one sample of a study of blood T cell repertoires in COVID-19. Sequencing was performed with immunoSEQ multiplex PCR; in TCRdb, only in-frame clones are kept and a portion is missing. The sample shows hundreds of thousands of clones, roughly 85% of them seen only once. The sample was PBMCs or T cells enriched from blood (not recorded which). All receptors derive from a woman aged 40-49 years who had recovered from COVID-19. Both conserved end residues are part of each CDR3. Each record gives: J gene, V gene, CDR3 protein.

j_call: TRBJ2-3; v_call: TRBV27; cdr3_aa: CASSRGLDTQYF
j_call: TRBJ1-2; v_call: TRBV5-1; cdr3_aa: CASSYPGQGDGYTF
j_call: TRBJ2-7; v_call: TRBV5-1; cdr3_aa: CASSSGTTNQYF
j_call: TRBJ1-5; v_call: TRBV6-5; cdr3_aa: CASSYRSQGNQPQHF
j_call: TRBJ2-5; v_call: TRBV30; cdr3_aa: CAWSRGLQETQYF
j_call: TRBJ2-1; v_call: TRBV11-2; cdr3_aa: CASSLGQGRTVYNEQFF
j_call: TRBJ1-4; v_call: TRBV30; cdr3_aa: CASPGNREGGLNEKLFF
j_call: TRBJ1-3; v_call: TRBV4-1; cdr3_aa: CASSPGTGPGNTIYF
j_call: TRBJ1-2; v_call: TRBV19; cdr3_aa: CASSIVQDPGYTF
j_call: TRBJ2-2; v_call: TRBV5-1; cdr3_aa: CASSLRSQVNTGELFF
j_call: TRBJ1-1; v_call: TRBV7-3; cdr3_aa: CASSLQAADNTEAFF
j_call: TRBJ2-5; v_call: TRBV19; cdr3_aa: CASSSGLLETQYF
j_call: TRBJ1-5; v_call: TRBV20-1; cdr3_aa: CSARQTQPQHF
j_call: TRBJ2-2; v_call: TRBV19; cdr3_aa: CASKIRQMNTGELFF
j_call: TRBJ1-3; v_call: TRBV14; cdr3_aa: CASSPRQGKTGNTIYF
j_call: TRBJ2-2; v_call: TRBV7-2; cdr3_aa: CASSFLGVHTGELFF
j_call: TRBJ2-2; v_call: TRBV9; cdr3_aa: CASSVGSGTDTGELFF
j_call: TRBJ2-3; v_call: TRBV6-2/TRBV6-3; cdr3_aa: CASSYLSASGDTQYF
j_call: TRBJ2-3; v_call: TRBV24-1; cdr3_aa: CATRDLTDTQYF
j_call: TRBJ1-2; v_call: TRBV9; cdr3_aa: CASSDGTANYGYTF
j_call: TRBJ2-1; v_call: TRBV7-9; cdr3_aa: CASRRQGYNEQFF
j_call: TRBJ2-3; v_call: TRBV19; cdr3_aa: CASSPGGRSTDTQYF
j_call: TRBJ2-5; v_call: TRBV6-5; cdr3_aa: CASSPTGGTQYF
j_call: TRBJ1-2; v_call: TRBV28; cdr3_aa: CATHVRGINYGYTF
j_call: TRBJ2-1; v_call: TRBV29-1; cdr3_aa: CSVEDPSGSWRVSEQFF
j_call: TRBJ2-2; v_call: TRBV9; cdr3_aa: CASSDRGTGELFF
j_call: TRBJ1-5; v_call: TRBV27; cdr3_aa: CASSLSRLNQPQHF
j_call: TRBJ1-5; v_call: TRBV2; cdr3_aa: CASSEALVRRGRWMYQPQHF
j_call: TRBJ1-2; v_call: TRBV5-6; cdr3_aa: CASTQSVGQRNYGYTF
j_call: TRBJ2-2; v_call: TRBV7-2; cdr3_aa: CASSLGLAGGPLGTGELFF
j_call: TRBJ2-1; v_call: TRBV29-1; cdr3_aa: CSVSGSYNEQFF
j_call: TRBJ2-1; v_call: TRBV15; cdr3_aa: CATRPGFVLYNEQFF
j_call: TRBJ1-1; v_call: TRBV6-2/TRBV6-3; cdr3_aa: CASSYTGNAAEAFF
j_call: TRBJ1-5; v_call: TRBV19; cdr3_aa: CASSTHTASNQPQHF
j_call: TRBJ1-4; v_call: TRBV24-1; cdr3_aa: CATSDLRGREKLFF
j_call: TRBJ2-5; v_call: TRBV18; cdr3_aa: CASSRGETQYF
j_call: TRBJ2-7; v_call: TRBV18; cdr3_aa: CASSPTQGAVSHEQYF